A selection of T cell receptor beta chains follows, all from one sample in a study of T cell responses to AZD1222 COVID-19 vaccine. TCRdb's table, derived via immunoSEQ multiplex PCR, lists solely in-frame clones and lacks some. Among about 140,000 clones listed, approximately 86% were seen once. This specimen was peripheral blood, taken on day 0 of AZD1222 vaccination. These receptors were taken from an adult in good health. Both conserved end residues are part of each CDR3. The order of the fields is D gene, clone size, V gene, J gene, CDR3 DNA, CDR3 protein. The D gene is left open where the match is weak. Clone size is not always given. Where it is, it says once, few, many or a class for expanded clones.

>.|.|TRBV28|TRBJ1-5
TGTGCCAGCAGATATCAGGGTCTAGGTCAGCCCCAGCATTTT
CASRYQGLGQPQHF
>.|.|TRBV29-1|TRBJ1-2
TGCAGCGTTGAAAAGGGGGATTATGGCTACACCTTC
CSVEKGDYGYTF
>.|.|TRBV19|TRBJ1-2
TGTGCCAGTATTGGGAACGAGGAGTCTGGCTACACCTTC
CASIGNEESGYTF
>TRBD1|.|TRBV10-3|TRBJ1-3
TGTGCCATCAGGGGGACAGGAAGCTCTGGAAACACCATATATTTT
CAIRGTGSSGNTIYF
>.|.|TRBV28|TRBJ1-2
TGTGCCAGCAGTATCCCAGGGACGGCCTATGGCTACACCTTC
CASSIPGTAYGYTF
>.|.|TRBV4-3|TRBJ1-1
TGCGCCAGCAGCCAAGATCGGGCTGTTCAAGCTTTCTTT
CASSQDRAVQAFF
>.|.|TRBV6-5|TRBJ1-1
TGTGCCAGCAAGGAGTACCTCAACACTGAAGCTTTCTTT
CASKEYLNTEAFF
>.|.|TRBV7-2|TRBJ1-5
TGTGCCAGCAGCACTCAGGGCGGACCCCAGCATTTT
CASSTQGGPQHF
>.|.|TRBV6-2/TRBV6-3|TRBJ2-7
TGTGCCAGCAGTTCCACACTAGGCTACGAGCAGTACTTC
CASSSTLGYEQYF
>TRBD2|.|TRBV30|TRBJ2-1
TGTGCCTGGAGCGAACTAGCGGGAGTAGATGAGCAGTTCTTC
CAWSELAGVDEQFF
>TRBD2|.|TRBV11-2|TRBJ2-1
TGTGCCAGCAGCTCTCGACTAGCGGGAAATGAGCAGTTCTTC
CASSSRLAGNEQFF
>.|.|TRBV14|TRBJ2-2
TGTGCCAGCAGCCAAGATAGTGGGAACACCGGGGAGCTGTTTTTT
CASSQDSGNTGELFF
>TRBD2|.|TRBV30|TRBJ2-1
TGTGCCTGGAGTGTAGCGGGAGGATACAATGAGCAGTTCTTC
CAWSVAGGYNEQFF
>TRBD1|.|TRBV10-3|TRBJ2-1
TGTGCCATCAGTGAGGCTTTTGACAGGGGCCATGAGCAGTTCTTC
CAISEAFDRGHEQFF
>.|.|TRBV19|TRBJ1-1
TGTGCCAGTAGTTGGGAGAGAGAGGCTTTCTTT
CASSWEREAFF
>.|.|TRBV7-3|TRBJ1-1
TGTGCCAGCAGCCCAGTAGGCGGGAACACTGAAGCTTTCTTT
CASSPVGGNTEAFF
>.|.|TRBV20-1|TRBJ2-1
TGCAGTGCGAGAGTCTACAATGAGCAGTTCTTC
CSARVYNEQFF
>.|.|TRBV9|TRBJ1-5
TGTGCCAGCAGCGTCGGTTTGGTCCAGCCCCAGCATTTT
CASSVGLVQPQHF
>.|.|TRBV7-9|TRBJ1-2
TGTGCCAGCAGCTTAGACGGCACCGGCTACACCTTC
CASSLDGTGYTF
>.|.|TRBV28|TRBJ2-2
TGTGCCAGCAGCCCTCCGGGCTCGAACACCGGGGAGCTGTTTTTT
CASSPPGSNTGELFF
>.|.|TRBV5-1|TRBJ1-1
TGCGCCAGCAGCTGGGGGGGAGAGAACACTGAAGCTTTCTTT
CASSWGGENTEAFF
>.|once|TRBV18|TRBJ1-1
TGTGCCAGCTCACCAGGACAGAACACTGAAGCTTTCTTT
CASSPGQNTEAFF
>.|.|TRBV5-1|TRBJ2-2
TGCGCCAGCAGCTTGAGTCAGTTCGGGGCCGGGGAGCTGTTTTTT
CASSLSQFGAGELFF
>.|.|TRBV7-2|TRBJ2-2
TGTGCCAGCAGCGGCGGGGCGGGCACCGGGGAGCTGTTTTTT
CASSGGAGTGELFF
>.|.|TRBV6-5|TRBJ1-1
TGTGCCAGCAGTTCCCGGACGGCTATGAACACTGAAGCTTTCTTT
CASSSRTAMNTEAFF
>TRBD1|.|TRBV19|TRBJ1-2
TGTGCCAGTATCAGACAGGGGGCAAGTGGCTACACCTTC
CASIRQGASGYTF
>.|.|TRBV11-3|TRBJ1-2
TGTGCCAGCAGCTTAGTAGGGGGAGACAGAAGCTATGGCTACACCTTC
CASSLVGGDRSYGYTF
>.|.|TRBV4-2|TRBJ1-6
TGTGCCAGCAGCCAATCTCGGGCGGGGTCACCCCTCCACTTT
CASSQSRAGSPLHF
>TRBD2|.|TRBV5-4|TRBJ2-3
TGTGCCAGCAACGGGGGGTCAGGAAATACGCAGTATTTT
CASNGGSGNTQYF
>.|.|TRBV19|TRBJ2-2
TGTGCCAGTAACTCAATGTATACCGGGGAGCTGTTTTTT
CASNSMYTGELFF
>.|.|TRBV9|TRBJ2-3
TGTGCCAGCAGCTCCTCATCGGGGTTCGCAGATACGCAGTATTTT
CASSSSSGFADTQYF
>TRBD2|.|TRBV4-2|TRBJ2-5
TGTGCCAGCAGCCAGGACCGGGGGGATCAAGAGACCCAGTACTTC
CASSQDRGDQETQYF
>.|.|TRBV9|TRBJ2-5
TGTGCCAGCAGCGTAGCGCAAGGACAAGAGACCCAGTACTTC
CASSVAQGQETQYF
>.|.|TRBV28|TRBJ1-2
TGTGCCAGCAGTCGGGTCGGTAACTATGGCTACACCTTC
CASSRVGNYGYTF
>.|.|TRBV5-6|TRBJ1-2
TGTGCCAGCAGCTTGAGTAGGGGCGGTGGCTACACCTTC
CASSLSRGGGYTF
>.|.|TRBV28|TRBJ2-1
TGTGCCAGCAGTAGGTGGGAGGTCCACAATGAGCAGTTCTTC
CASSRWEVHNEQFF
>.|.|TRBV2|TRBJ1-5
TGTGCCAGCAGTCCCACGAGTGACCAGCCCCAGCATTTT
CASSPTSDQPQHF
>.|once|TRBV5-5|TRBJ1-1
TGTGCCAGCAGCACACAGGAGTTGGACACTGAAGCTTTCTTT
CASSTQELDTEAFF
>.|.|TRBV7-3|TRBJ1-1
TGTGCCAGCAGCCGACAGTCGAACACTGAAGCTTTCTTT
CASSRQSNTEAFF
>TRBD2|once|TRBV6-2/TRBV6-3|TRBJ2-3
TGTGCCAGCAGTCACGGACTAGCGGTTAGCACAGATACGCAGTATTTT
CASSHGLAVSTDTQYF
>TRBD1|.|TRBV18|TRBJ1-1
TGTGCCAGCTCACCACTGGGGACGGGACAGGTCATGAACACTGAAGCTTTCTTT
CASSPLGTGQVMNTEAFF
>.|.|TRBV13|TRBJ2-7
TGTGCCAGCAGCTTAGAGGCGGGCTACGAGCAGTACTTC
CASSLEAGYEQYF
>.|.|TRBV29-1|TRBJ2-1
TGCAGCGTTGTCGAGGGGGGGTTCTTC
CSVVEGGFF
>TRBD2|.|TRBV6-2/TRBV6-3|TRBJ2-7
TGTGCCAGCAGTTCAGGGACTAGCTTTGTTCCTGCCAAAAACTACGAGCAGTACTTC
CASSSGTSFVPAKNYEQYF
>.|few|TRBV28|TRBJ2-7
TGTGCCAGCCTCCCTTCGGGGAGAATCGACCACGAGCAGTACTTC
CASLPSGRIDHEQYF
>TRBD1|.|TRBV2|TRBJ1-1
TGTGCCAGCAGTGAAGCGCTTCGGGACAGGGGGCGGAAGTACACTGAAGCTTTCTTT
CASSEALRDRGRKYTEAFF
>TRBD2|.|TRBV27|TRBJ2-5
TGTGCCAGCAAAGTAGTCCTAGCGGGACGGGGGCAAGAGACCCAGTACTTC
CASKVVLAGRGQETQYF
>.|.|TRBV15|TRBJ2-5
TGTGCCACCAGCAGAGGAAGGGCGAGGGAGACCCAGTACTTC
CATSRGRARETQYF
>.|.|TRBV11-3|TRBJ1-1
TGTGCCAGCTCCGAGACAGGAATGAACACTGAAGCTTTCTTT
CASSETGMNTEAFF
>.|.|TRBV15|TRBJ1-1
TGTGCCACCAGCAGAGATTTCCGGGGCTCGAACACTGAAGCTTTCTTT
CATSRDFRGSNTEAFF
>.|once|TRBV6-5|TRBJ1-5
TGTGCCAGCGCATTAAACTTTGGGGGGAATCAGCCCCAGCATTTT
CASALNFGGNQPQHF
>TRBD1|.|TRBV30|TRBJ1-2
TGTGCCTCGGGACAGGGGGCTAACTATGGCTACACCTTC
CASGQGANYGYTF
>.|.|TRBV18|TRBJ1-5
TGTGCCAGCTCAAGAGGGGGGGATCAGCCCCAGCATTTT
CASSRGGDQPQHF